This TCR beta chain was captured by sequencing in a study of T cell responses to AZD1222 COVID-19 vaccine. V was shortened by 0 bases and J by 13 bases, with 10 bases between the two germline ends. This CDR3 is 12 amino acids long. Germline V gene sequence: CDR1 SGHDN, CDR2 FVKESK. Comment on this clone: Antigen specificity is unknown.

Study observations and caveats: Baseline seropositives among AZD1222 recipients totaled only 5 to 7.

TCRdb's copy holds only in-frame clones and misses some; the assay was immunoSEQ multiplex PCR. The data contain approximately 110,000 clones, about 85% of them singletons. The sample here was peripheral blood, taken on day 0 of AZD1222 vaccination. The V call is TRBV14, the J call TRBJ2-1; D may be TRBD2 (6 bases). The sequence came from an adult in good health. The CDR3 bases are TGTGCCAGCAGCCAAGATTGGGGAGGACAGTTCTTC. It encodes CASSQDWGGQFF.